Shown below are 25 T cell receptor beta chains from a single sample sequenced in a study of cytomegalovirus exposure and HLA in healthy donors. Primers: 60 Vbeta forward and 13 Jbeta reverse. Sequencing used immunoSEQ multiplex PCR; TCRdb keeps in-frame clones, though not all of them. The listing records approximately 45,000 clones. The sequencing sample was made of PBMCs. Every receptor here comes from a male donor in good health and CMV-seronegative.

The genes are TRBV4-1 and TRBJ1-2; D is uncertain. This CDR3 has 15 amino acids. V was cut by 1 base and J by 5 bases, with 14 bases left in between. Germline V CDR1 and CDR2: MGHRA, YSYEKL. The CDR3: CASSQGTTEGYGYTF. In DNA, the CDR3 is TGCGCCAGCAGCCAAGGAACTACAGAGGGATATGGCTACACCTTC.

The genes are TRBV9 and TRBJ1-1; D might be TRBD1 (5 bases). Germline V lookup: CDR1 SGDLS, CDR2 YYNGEE. The CDR3 extends over 12 amino acids. Trimming removed 0 bases at V and 6 bases at J, with 6 bases between. This CDR3 reads CASSVGGAEAFF. The CDR3 bases are TGTGCCAGCAGCGTAGGGGGGGCTGAAGCTTTCTTT.

J is TRBJ2-1 and V is TRBV19; TRBD2 matches 7 bases. This CDR3 is built from 15 residues. Trimming removed 5 bases from V and 8 bases from J; junction bases left unmatched: 12. CDR1 and CDR2 from the germline V gene are LNHDA and SQIVND (reference sequence). The CDR3 protein is CASSPSLAVPDEQFF. For the CDR3, the DNA is TGTGCCAGTAGTCCCTCGCTAGCGGTACCGGATGAGCAGTTCTTC.

This chain links TRBV5-1 with TRBJ1-1, with unresolved D. The V gene lost 1 base and the J gene lost 2 bases, with 9 bases spanning the gap. Germline lookup yields CDR1 SGHRS and CDR2 YFSETQ. The CDR3 length is 14 residues. The CDR3 bases are TGCGCCAGCAGCTTGTTCGGGGTAAACACTGAAGCTTTCTTT. It specifies CASSLFGVNTEAFF.

The genes are TRBV9 and TRBJ1-1, with TRBD1 matching 7 bases. CDR1 and CDR2 from the germline V gene are SGDLS and YYNGEE. The CDR3 has 14 amino acids. Trimming removed 4 bases from V and 5 bases from J; junction bases left unmatched: 8. CDR3 sequence (DNA): TGTGCCAGCAGCCTGAGCCCAGGGGGGACTGAAGCTTTCTTT. Translation gives CASSLSPGGTEAFF. The full variable domain, rest sourced from reference TRBV9 and TRBJ1-1, is DSGVTQTPKHLITATGQRVTLRCSPRSGDLSVYWYQQSLDQGLQFLIQYYNGEERAKGNILERFSAQQFPDLHSELNLSSLELGDSALYFCASSLSPGGTEAFFGQGTRLTVV.

CDR3 sequence reads: CAWRLNRGEAFF. The CDR3 bases are TGTGCCTGGAGGTTAAACAGGGGCGAAGCTTTCTTT. The rearrangement joins TRBV30 to TRBJ1-1, with TRBD1 matching 7 bases. Germline CDR1 and CDR2: GTSNPN and SVGIG (reference sequence). With 3 bases clipped from V and 8 bases from J, the junction kept 6 bases outside the gene matches. The CDR3 length is 12 residues. The full variable domain, in which reference TRBV30 and TRBJ1-1 provide the parts outside the CDR3, is SQTIHQWPATLVQPVGSPLSLECTVEGTSNPNLYWYRQAAGRGLQLLFYSVGIGQISSEVPQNLSASRPQDRQFILSSKKLLLSDSGFYLCAWRLNRGEAFFGQGTRLTVV.

The CDR3 loop is CASSPMLWTGGDTEAFF. The CDR3 DNA is TGTGCCAGTAGTCCAATGCTCTGGACAGGGGGAGACACTGAAGCTTTCTTT. This chain connects TRBV19 to TRBJ1-1, with 10 bases matching TRBD1. The CDR3 consists of 17 residues. The germline CDR1 and CDR2 sequences are LNHDA and SQIVND (reference sequence). The trim removed 5 bases at V and 3 bases at J, leaving 12 bases unmatched.

This chain connects TRBV6-5 to TRBJ1-5, with D hard to call. V gave up 0 bases and J gave up 7 bases, with 7 bases separating them. Per germline, CDR1 MNHEY and CDR2 SVGAGI. The CDR3 runs 13 residues. The CDR3 spells CASSYSTGQPQHF. The CDR3 DNA sequence: TGTGCCAGCAGTTACTCGACTGGGCAGCCCCAGCATTTT.

The J gene is TRBJ2-7, the V gene TRBV30; perhaps TRBD1 as D (6 bases). Trimming removed 4 bases from V and 3 bases from J, with 13 bases in between. This CDR3 comprises 13 residues. Germline values: CDR1 GTSNPN, CDR2 SVGIG (reference sequence). The CDR3 sequence is CAWIAGVGYEQYF. The CDR3 nucleotides are TGTGCCTGGATTGCAGGGGTAGGCTACGAGCAGTACTTC.

The chain recombines TRBV7-9 with TRBJ1-2; 10 bases agree with TRBD1. V trimming: 5 bases; J trimming: 0 bases; junction bases outside the gene matches: 6. In germline, CDR1 is SEHNR, CDR2 FQNEAQ (reference sequence). The CDR3 has 16 residues. The CDR3 DNA reads TGTGCCAGCAGCGAGGGACAGGGGAGGTCTAACTATGGCTACACCTTC. This sequence encodes CASSEGQGRSNYGYTF.

The V and J genes are TRBV18 and TRBJ2-5; D is unresolved. This CDR3 is built from 13 residues. The germline CDR1 and CDR2 sequences are KGHSH and LQKENI. The V and J ends lost 3 bases and 5 bases respectively, with 10 bases between them. The CDR3: CASSPDSGETQYF. In nucleotides, the CDR3 is TGTGCCAGCTCACCCGACTCCGGTGAGACCCAGTACTTC.

The genes are TRBV4-1 and TRBJ1-6, with 7 bases aligning to TRBD1. This CDR3 contains 15 residues. V trimming: 4 bases; J trimming: 5 bases; junction bases outside the gene matches: 5. Germline CDR1 and CDR2: MGHRA and YSYEKL. The DNA of the CDR3 is TGCGCCAGCAGCCGGCAGACAGGGCATAATTCACCCCTCCACTTT. Its translation is CASSRQTGHNSPLHF.

This chain uses TRBV29-1 with TRBJ1-4; D unresolved. V lost 7 bases to trimming and J lost 3 bases, with 9 bases between them. Germline loops: CDR1 SQVTM, CDR2 ANQGSEA. The CDR3 totals 12 residues. The CDR3 bases are TGCAGCGCTGCGGCGGCTAATGAAAAACTGTTTTTT. This codes for CSAAAANEKLFF.

In DNA form, the CDR3 reads TGTGCCAGCAGCCAAACGCAGCGGGGGGCATTCACAGATACGCAGTATTTT. Encoded protein: CASSQTQRGAFTDTQYF. The chain uses TRBV4-2 and TRBJ2-3; 9 bases are a match to TRBD2. The CDR3 spans 17 residues. Germline values: CDR1 LGHNA, CDR2 YNFKEQ. With 2 bases clipped from V and 2 bases from J, the junction kept 8 bases outside the gene matches.

The V gene is TRBV30, the J gene TRBJ1-6, with a weak D call TRBD1 (5 bases). The V gene's germline CDR1 is GTSNPN and CDR2 SVGIG (reference sequence). This CDR3 has 13 amino acids. The ends were cut back, 5 bases at V and 10 bases at J, with 15 bases in the middle. The CDR3 reads CAWSLAGKSPLHF. In nucleotides, the CDR3 is TGTGCCTGGTCCCTTGCAGGGAAATCACCCCTCCACTTT.

As concerns this clone: Other DNA sequences in the same sample also yield this CDR3. The rearrangement uses TRBV7-9 and TRBJ1-5; D is possibly TRBD1 (5 bases). CDR3 size: 13 residues. From germline, CDR1 is SEHNR and CDR2 FQNEAQ (reference sequence). V was pared by 3 bases and J by 3 bases, with 6 bases between. The CDR3 sequence: CASSLGLNQPQHF. The CDR3 DNA reads as TGTGCCAGCAGCTTGGGACTCAATCAGCCCCAGCATTTT.

V usage is TRBV4-1 and J usage is TRBJ1-1, with 12 positions matching TRBD1. With 4 bases clipped from V and 4 bases from J, the junction kept 4 bases outside the gene matches. Germline values: CDR1 MGHRA, CDR2 YSYEKL. This CDR3 has 15 amino acids. The CDR3 sequence is CASSPGQGAVTEAFF. The CDR3 DNA sequence: TGCGCCAGCAGCCCGGGACAGGGGGCGGTCACTGAAGCTTTCTTT.

The chain recombines TRBV29-1 with TRBJ1-2; 11 nucleotides match TRBD1. The V gene end was trimmed by 6 bases and the J gene end by 2 bases; junction bases not matched to a gene: 5. The CDR3 extends over 14 amino acids. Germline-derived CDR1 and CDR2 are SQVTM and ANQGSEA. CDR3 sequence reads: CSVGQGVINYGYTF. The CDR3 nucleotides read TGCAGCGTGGGACAGGGGGTGATCAACTATGGCTACACCTTC. The whole variable domain, filled in from reference TRBV29-1 and TRBJ1-2, reads SAVISQKPSRDICQRGTSLTIQCQVDSQVTMMFWYRQQPGQSLTLIATANQGSEATYESGFVIDKFPISRPNLTFSTLTVSNMSPEDSSIYLCSVGQGVINYGYTFGSGTRLTVV.

The chain has TRBV6-5 and TRBJ2-4, with 12 nucleotides matching TRBD2. The ends lost 6 bases at V and 2 bases at J; junction bases unmatched: 2. Germline CDR1 MNHEY, CDR2 SVGAGI. The CDR3 is 15 amino acids. CDR3 in DNA: TGTGCCAGCAGGCTAGCGGGGGGGCCCAAAAACATTCAGTACTTC. This gives the protein CASRLAGGPKNIQYF.

The chain recombines TRBV7-2 with TRBJ1-2, with D unclear. Trimming removed 5 bases at V and 4 bases at J, with 14 bases between. The CDR3 contains 14 residues. CDR1 SGHTA and CDR2 FQGNSA come from the germline V gene. This CDR3 is CASSLLAVTYGYTF. The DNA of the CDR3 is TGTGCCAGCAGCCTGCTAGCAGTTACCTATGGCTACACCTTC.

In regard to this clone: An end of the junction does not agree with germline; a read error may underlie this. The rearrangement joins TRBV6-5 to TRBJ2-7, with D unresolved. CDR3 length equals 14 residues. Germline V gene lookup returns CDR1 MNHEY and CDR2 SVGAGI. The CDR3 protein is CASSSPTGAYVQYF. Here the CDR3 DNA reads TGTGCCAGCAGTTCCCCGACTGGAGCCTACGTGCAGTACTTC.

The chain couples TRBV18 to TRBJ1-1; tentatively, D is TRBD1 (6 bases). CDR1 and CDR2 from the germline V gene are KGHSH and LQKENI. Trimming shortened V by 2 bases and J by 5 bases, and 12 bases separated the two germline ends. The CDR3 runs to 14 residues. CDR3 region: CASSPAQGGTEAFF. CDR3 in DNA: TGTGCCAGCTCACCAGCACAGGGCGGGACTGAAGCTTTCTTT.

V gene TRBV30 combines with J gene TRBJ1-2; D is ambiguous. The CDR3 is 13 residues long. Trimming left V 0 bases short and J 3 bases short, with 8 bases between. Germline CDR1 is GTSNPN and CDR2 is SVGIG (reference sequence). As DNA, the CDR3 is TGTGCCTGGAGTGTTAATCCTTACTATGGCTACACCTTC. It translates to CAWSVNPYYGYTF. The full variable domain, its missing parts supplied by reference TRBV30 and TRBJ1-2, is SQTIHQWPATLVQPVGSPLSLECTVEGTSNPNLYWYRQAAGRGLQLLFYSVGIGQISSEVPQNLSASRPQDRQFILSSKKLLLSDSGFYLCAWSVNPYYGYTFGSGTRLTVV.

The chain joins TRBV30 to TRBJ2-7; D call uncertain. Per the germline V gene, CDR1 is GTSNPN and CDR2 is SVGIG (reference sequence). With 7 bases removed from V and 1 base from J, the gap between germline ends came to 8 bases. CDR3 length equals 11 residues. CDR3 nucleotides: TGTGCCTTTAGACTGTCCTACGAGCAGTACTTC. It encodes CAFRLSYEQYF.

The chain is built from TRBV29-1 and TRBJ2-5, with a tentative D call TRBD1 (6 bases). V gave up 6 bases and J gave up 5 bases, with 10 bases separating them. Germline CDR1 and CDR2: SQVTM and ANQGSEA. The CDR3 sequence is 11 residues long. The CDR3: CSVTGMETQYF. The CDR3 region has the DNA TGCAGCGTAACAGGGATGGAGACCCAGTACTTC.